Shown below are 23 T cell receptor beta chains from a single sample sequenced in a study of blood T cell repertoires in COVID-19. TCRdb's copy holds only in-frame clones and misses some; the assay was immunoSEQ multiplex PCR. Seen here are 150,000 or so clones, around three quarters observed once, and the top ten hold under 2%. What was sequenced was peripheral blood. The receptors shown here come from a man of 80 years or more with acute or convalescent COVID-19.

This chain joins TRBV12-3 or TRBV12-4 and TRBJ1-2, with a tentative D call TRBD1 (5 bases). V shed 8 bases and J shed 4 bases, with 11 bases lying between them. CDR3 size: 12 residues. CDR3 DNA sequence: TGTGCCAGCTCCCGGCAGGGCTATGGCTACACCTTC. Its protein product is CASSRQGYGYTF.

This sequence joins TRBV11-2 and TRBJ1-1, with D tentatively TRBD1 (5 bases). V was clipped by 1 base and J by 3 bases, with 6 bases between them. CDR3 size: 13 residues. Germline V CDR1 and CDR2: SGHAT, FQNNGV. The CDR3 region is CASSLVGDTEAFF. CDR3 nucleotides: TGTGCCAGCAGCTTAGTAGGGGACACTGAAGCTTTCTTT.

CDR3 nucleotide sequence: TGCGCCAGCAGGCCTTACAGGGCCATGGGTTCACCCCTCCACTTT. It encodes CASRPYRAMGSPLHF. The chain has TRBV23-1 and TRBJ1-6, with D possibly TRBD1 on 6 matching bases. TRBV23-1 is identified as an open reading frame with a role that is uncertain. Trimming pared 6 bases from V and 9 bases from J, leaving 18 bases between. The CDR3 has 15 residues.

The V and J genes are TRBV4-3 and TRBJ1-1; D remains ambiguous. Deletions cut 3 bases from V and 4 bases from J, with 15 bases between. This CDR3 comprises 15 residues. Per the germline V gene, CDR1 is LGHNA and CDR2 is YSLEER. CDR3 DNA: TGCGCCAGCAGCCAGTCTTGGTTGGGGAGCACTGAAGCTTTCTTT. This codes for CASSQSWLGSTEAFF.

The rearrangement joins TRBV9 to TRBJ2-2, with D possibly TRBD2 on 5 matching bases. Germline V gene data show CDR1 as SGDLS and CDR2 as YYNGEE. The ends were cut back, 6 bases at V and 4 bases at J, with 13 bases in the middle. The CDR3 length is 14 residues. The CDR3 sequence: CASKGIEGTGELFF. CDR3 nucleotides: TGTGCCAGCAAGGGCATCGAGGGCACCGGGGAGCTGTTTTTT.

This chain uses TRBV9 with TRBJ2-2, with 8 bases lining up with TRBD1. V was pared by 4 bases and J by 0 bases, with 20 bases of the junction left unmatched. Germline lookup yields CDR1 SGDLS and CDR2 YYNGEE. This CDR3 region has 21 residues. The CDR3 DNA reads as TGTGCCAGCAGCCGACTTCGACAGGGGCTAGGGGCTATCGCGAACACCGGGGAGCTGTTTTTT. Encoded protein: CASSRLRQGLGAIANTGELFF.

The V and J genes are TRBV5-1 and TRBJ2-2; perhaps TRBD1 as D (5 bases). The length of the CDR3 is 12 residues. Germline CDR1 and CDR2: SGHRS and YFSETQ. V shed 4 bases and J shed 7 bases, with 8 bases lying between them. The CDR3 region is CASSPDIGELFF. CDR3 sequence (DNA): TGCGCCAGCAGCCCGGACATCGGGGAGCTGTTTTTT.

The chain employs TRBV6-5 and TRBJ2-3, with TRBD1 identical over 9 bases. This CDR3 has 14 residues. The germline CDR1 and CDR2 sequences are MNHEY and SVGAGI. V lost 9 bases, J lost 1 base, and 5 bases stayed unmatched. DNA of the CDR3: TGTGCCAGTTTACAGGGGGCCCGCACAGATACGCAGTATTTT. It yields the protein CASLQGARTDTQYF.

The chain joins TRBV30 to TRBJ1-3, with TRBD1 matching 10 bases. From germline, CDR1 is GTSNPN and CDR2 SVGIG (reference sequence). CDR3 length: 17 amino acids. V was clipped by 2 bases and J by 4 bases; unmatched bases: 11. The CDR3 region is CAWSIGTGARYGNTIYF. CDR3 sequence (DNA): TGTGCCTGGAGTATTGGGACAGGGGCTCGATACGGAAACACCATATATTTT.

CDR3 region: CSGVQGAGGELFF. Written as DNA, the CDR3 is TGCAGCGGAGTACAGGGGGCGGGCGGGGAGCTGTTTTTT. The chain employs TRBV29-1 and TRBJ2-2, with 9 nucleotides matching TRBD1. The length of the CDR3 is 13 residues. The J segment lost 7 bases and the V segment lost 7 bases, leaving 7 bases of the junction unmatched. Germline V gene sequence: CDR1 SQVTM, CDR2 ANQGSEA.

This clone was observed a single time. The chain has TRBV20-1 and TRBJ2-3; possible D gene TRBD2, 6 bases. V gave up 4 bases and J gave up 5 bases, with 7 bases separating them. The germline V gene has CDR1 DFQATT and CDR2 SNEGSKA (reference sequence). The CDR3 runs 11 residues. The CDR3 sequence is CSATRGDTQYF. As DNA, the CDR3 is TGCAGTGCTACGCGGGGAGATACGCAGTATTTT.

The chain has TRBV11-2 and TRBJ2-2; the D gene is possibly TRBD2 (7 bases). The V gene's germline CDR1 is SGHAT and CDR2 FQNNGV. The CDR3 sequence is 17 residues long. V gave up 3 bases and J gave up 5 bases, with 19 bases separating them. The CDR3 reads CASSLRVGGAHTGELFF. The CDR3 nucleotides are TGTGCCAGCAGCTTGCGAGTAGGGGGGGCCCATACCGGGGAGCTGTTTTTT.

In its sample, this clone was seen once. This chain links TRBV27 with TRBJ2-1, with 8 bases aligning to TRBD1. V was clipped by 5 bases and J by 8 bases; unmatched bases: 8. Germline V gene lookup returns CDR1 MNHEY and CDR2 SMNVEV (reference sequence). The CDR3 spans 14 residues. In nucleotides, the CDR3 is TGTGCCAGCAGTCCGATTCAGGGGGCTTATGAGCAGTTCTTC. This translates into CASSPIQGAYEQFF.

The chain carries TRBV5-4 and TRBJ2-5; TRBD1 matches 10 bases. With 2 bases clipped from V and 2 bases from J, the junction kept 3 bases outside the gene matches. Germline values: CDR1 SGHNT, CDR2 YYREEE (reference sequence). The CDR3 contains 15 residues. CDR3 loop: CASSFGQGGQETQYF. The CDR3 region has the DNA TGTGCCAGCAGCTTCGGACAGGGGGGACAAGAGACCCAGTACTTC.

As concerns this clone: A junction end diverges from the germline sequence, so it may reflect a read error. This chain uses TRBV7-2 with TRBJ2-5; 9 bases match TRBD1. The CDR3 runs to 14 residues. CDR1 SGHTA and CDR2 FQGNSA come from the germline V gene. The CDR3 DNA follows: TGTGCCAGCAGATTAGGACAGGGGCGAGAGACCCAGTACTTC. This sequence encodes CASRLGQGRETQYF.

The chain couples TRBV5-1 to TRBJ2-2; D possibly corresponds to TRBD1 (6 bases). Trimming cost V 0 bases and J 5 bases, with 8 bases left between them. CDR1 SGHRS and CDR2 YFSETQ come from the germline V gene. CDR3 size: 14 residues. The CDR3 region is CASSLGGQTGELFF. In DNA, the CDR3 is TGCGCCAGCAGCTTGGGGGGGCAAACCGGGGAGCTGTTTTTT.

This chain connects TRBV5-4 to TRBJ2-2, with D unclear. Looked up from germline, CDR1 is SGHNT and CDR2 is YYREEE (reference sequence). The CDR3 has 14 amino acids. V lost 5 bases to trimming and J lost 6 bases, with 14 bases between them. CDR3 in amino acids: CASSLGGLAGELFF. CDR3 bases: TGTGCCAGCAGTCTTGGTGGTTTAGCCGGGGAGCTGTTTTTT. Drawing the rest from reference TRBV5-4 and TRBJ2-2, the complete variable domain is ETGVTQSPTHLIKTRGQQVTLRCSSQSGHNTVSWYQQALGQGPQFIFQYYREEENGRGNFPPRFSGLQFPNYSSELNVNALELDDSALYLCASSLGGLAGELFFGEGSRLTVL.

The table lists this clone with a few counts. The gene calls are TRBV9 and TRBJ1-6, with 9 bases matching TRBD1. Germline trimming cut 4 bases from V and 8 bases from J; bases unmatched to any gene: 10. Germline lookup yields CDR1 SGDLS and CDR2 YYNGEE. The CDR3 contains 16 residues. The CDR3 loop is CASSSDRGMGDSPLHF. CDR3 DNA sequence: TGTGCCAGCAGCTCGGACAGGGGAATGGGCGATTCACCCCTCCACTTT.

The chain links TRBV6-2 or TRBV6-3 to TRBJ2-1, with D perhaps matching TRBD1 (7 bases). V was cut by 4 bases and J by 6 bases, with 16 bases left in between. The CDR3 spans 15 residues. Germline assignment: CDR1 MNHEY and CDR2 SVGEGT. CDR3 loop: CASSSAGGGPNEQFF. Here the CDR3 DNA reads TGTGCCAGCAGTTCGGCTGGAGGGGGCCCCAATGAGCAGTTCTTC.

The V call is TRBV2, the J call TRBJ1-2; 8 nucleotides line up with TRBD1. V lost 7 bases and J lost 2; bases outside the gene matches: 6. This CDR3 has 14 residues. Germline values: CDR1 SNHLY, CDR2 FYNNEI. The CDR3 is CASIPGQGNYGYTF. As DNA, the CDR3 is TGTGCCAGCATACCCGGACAGGGAAACTATGGCTACACCTTC.

This clone was picked up a small number of times. V is TRBV18 and J is TRBJ1-6; D is possibly TRBD1 (5 bases). Germline V lookup: CDR1 KGHSH, CDR2 LQKENI. The V and J ends lost 1 base and 3 bases respectively, with 10 bases between them. This CDR3 contains 16 residues. Here the CDR3 reads CASSPLPGLYNSPLHF. In DNA, the CDR3 is TGTGCCAGCTCACCACTTCCGGGACTCTATAATTCACCCCTCCACTTT.

The genes are TRBV19 and TRBJ2-7; D is perhaps TRBD2 (5 bases). This CDR3 spans 14 amino acids. Trimming removed 3 bases at V and 3 bases at J, with 12 bases between. Germline lookup yields CDR1 LNHDA and CDR2 SQIVND (reference sequence). CDR3 DNA sequence: TGTGCCAGTAGTATGAGAGGGATCGACTACGAGCAGTACTTC. Protein sequence: CASSMRGIDYEQYF.

The chain carries TRBV9 and TRBJ2-3; the match to TRBD1 covers 10 bases. Per germline, CDR1 SGDLS and CDR2 YYNGEE. The CDR3 sequence is 17 residues long. V shed 2 bases and J 2 bases; nucleotides not matched to a gene: 8. CDR3 sequence (DNA): TGTGCCAGCAGCGTGACAGGGGGCCAACAATACACAGATACGCAGTATTTT. This gives the protein CASSVTGGQQYTDTQYF.